These 20 T cell receptor beta chains originate from one sample sequenced in a study of vaccination effects on CD4 cells after COVID-19. Their cognate antigens are unknown. Subsequent to 10 days of culture, CD4+ T cells were isolated. Participants were vaccinated with two doses of either the BNT162b2 or mRNA-1273 vaccine. The protocol was immunoSEQ multiplex PCR, while the TCRdb copy is restricted to in-frame clones and leaves out a portion. Of approximately 57,000 clones listed, nearly 80% are singletons. This material consisted of CD4+ T cells from PBMCs cultured without peptide, taken after COVID-19 vaccination. These TCRs come from a human donor who received a COVID-19 vaccine.

V gene TRBV7-8 combines with J gene TRBJ1-3; D is possibly TRBD1 (5 bases). V was cut by 5 bases and J by 2 bases, with 13 bases left in between. Germline V CDR1 and CDR2: SGHVS, FQNEAQ. This CDR3 comprises 15 residues. CDR3 amino acids: CASSPRWGPGNTIYF. CDR3 nucleotides: TGTGCCAGCAGCCCCCGGTGGGGCCCTGGAAACACCATATATTTT.

This sequence joins TRBV29-1 and TRBJ1-4, with 7 bases lining up with TRBD1. The germline gives CDR1 SQVTM, CDR2 ANQGSEA. V trimming: 4 bases; J trimming: 0 bases; junction bases outside the gene matches: 2. There are 14 residues in the CDR3. The CDR3 is CSVAQGATNEKLFF. CDR3 DNA: TGCAGCGTTGCCCAGGGGGCAACTAATGAAAAACTGTTTTTT.

This clone was seen a single time. The chain employs TRBV10-3 and TRBJ1-1, with D uncertain. Germline loops: CDR1 ENHRY, CDR2 SYGVKD. The V and J ends lost 8 bases and 4 bases respectively, with 5 bases between them. The CDR3 is made up of 10 amino acids. The CDR3 spells CAIGSTEAFF. In nucleotides, the CDR3 is TGTGCCATCGGGTCCACTGAAGCTTTCTTT.

V is TRBV5-1 and J is TRBJ2-3; D is undetermined. Germline assignment: CDR1 SGHRS and CDR2 YFSETQ. V lost 0 bases, J lost 6 bases, and 8 bases lay in between. The CDR3 runs 13 residues. CDR3 region: CASSLVSEDTQYF. The DNA of the CDR3 is TGCGCCAGCAGCTTGGTCTCTGAGGATACGCAGTATTTT.

About this clone itself: Distinct nucleotide sequences in the sample also encode this CDR3. The chain employs TRBV7-9 and TRBJ2-7; D may be TRBD2 (5 bases). The ends were cut back, 4 bases at V and 4 bases at J, with 8 bases in the middle. CDR3 length: 12 residues. Germline V gene lookup returns CDR1 SEHNR and CDR2 FQNEAQ (reference sequence). The CDR3 nucleotides are TGTGCCAGCAGCTCTCGGGGTTACGAGCAGTACTTC. Protein product: CASSSRGYEQYF.

A few counts support this clone. This chain joins TRBV2 and TRBJ1-2; no definite D call. The CDR3 totals 13 residues. The V end was cut by 4 bases, the J end by 4 bases, with 10 bases between. The germline V gene has CDR1 SNHLY and CDR2 FYNNEI. This CDR3 reads CASSGQFSYGYTF. The CDR3 DNA follows: TGTGCCAGCAGTGGACAATTTTCCTATGGCTACACCTTC.

This sequence joins TRBV3-1 (or the pseudogene TRBV3-2) and TRBJ2-5; 13 bases are a match to TRBD2. After removal of 5 bases from V and 1 base from J, the junction contained 4 bases not matched to a gene. This CDR3 is built from 16 residues. Germline loops: CDR1 LGHDT, CDR2 YNNKEL (reference sequence). The CDR3: CASSATSGGLQETQYF. CDR3 coding DNA: TGTGCCAGCAGCGCGACTAGCGGGGGGCTCCAAGAGACCCAGTACTTC.

The chain combines TRBV7-3 with TRBJ1-2, with D unresolved. In germline, CDR1 is SGHTA, CDR2 FQGTGA. The V end was cut by 4 bases, the J end by 3 bases, with 24 bases between. The CDR3 has 18 residues. In DNA form, the CDR3 reads TGTGCCAGCAGCTCCGGAGGGCGAAGGGTTGGCGGTGACTATGGCTACACCTTC. This encodes CASSSGGRRVGGDYGYTF.

This clone was found once. The V gene is TRBV18, the J gene TRBJ1-1; 8 bases are a match to TRBD1. Germline V gene sequence: CDR1 KGHSH, CDR2 LQKENI. The V segment lost 5 bases and the J segment 2 bases; nucleotides outside the gene matches: 10. This CDR3 region has 16 residues. For the CDR3, the DNA is TGTGCCAGCTCATCGGCCTGGACAGGGTCAAACACTGAAGCTTTCTTT. It specifies CASSSAWTGSNTEAFF.

This clone came up once. The chain combines TRBV7-2 with TRBJ2-1, with TRBD1 matching 10 bases. Germline CDR1 SGHTA, CDR2 FQGNSA. The CDR3 covers 16 residues. With 7 bases clipped from V and 4 bases from J, the junction kept 10 bases outside the gene matches. For the CDR3, the DNA is TGTGCCAGCACTCTTAATGGACAGGGGGTGTACAATGAGCAGTTCTTC. Encoded protein: CASTLNGQGVYNEQFF.

The rearrangement links TRBV10-3 to TRBJ1-2; no firm D call. This CDR3 is built from 12 residues. V lost 9 bases and J 2 bases, leaving 10 bases between the germline ends. From germline, CDR1 is ENHRY and CDR2 SYGVKD. This CDR3 reads CAISRVNYGYTF. CDR3 coding DNA: TGTGCCATAAGTAGAGTAAACTATGGCTACACCTTC.

This CDR3 reads CASSYSAPNRGYTF. The CDR3 bases are TGTGCCAGCAGTTACTCTGCCCCTAATCGAGGCTACACCTTC. The chain employs TRBV6-5 and TRBJ1-2, with D unresolved. CDR3 length: 14 residues. V was cut by 0 bases and J by 8 bases, with 13 bases left in between. The germline gives CDR1 MNHEY, CDR2 SVGAGI.

The chain links TRBV4-1 to TRBJ2-1, with D possibly being TRBD1 or TRBD2 (5 bases each). The germline gives CDR1 MGHRA, CDR2 YSYEKL. V dropped 4 bases and J dropped 0 bases, with 22 bases sitting between them. This CDR3 region has 19 residues. In nucleotides, the CDR3 is TGCGCCAGCAGCCGAGTCACCTACCCCAGGGAGAGCTCCTACAATGAGCAGTTCTTC. It codes for CASSRVTYPRESSYNEQFF.

CDR3 nucleotides: TGTGCCAGCAGTTTATTATCAAGGGAGAACACTGAAGCTTTCTTT. This codes for CASSLLSRENTEAFF. The chain employs TRBV28 and TRBJ1-1; D gene ambiguous. Between the trimmed V and J ends, which lost 1 base and 1 base, there was a span of 10 bases. The germline V gene has CDR1 MDHEN and CDR2 SYDVKM. CDR3 length equals 15 residues.

V is TRBV15 and J is TRBJ2-4, with 10 bases lining up with TRBD2. This CDR3 contains 13 residues. The junction had 4 bases not matched to a gene; V was cut back by 7 bases and J by 7 bases. The germline V gene encodes CDR1 LNHNV and CDR2 YYDKDF (reference sequence). CDR3 in DNA: TGTGCCACCATAGCTAGCGGGAGTAACATTCAGTACTTC. Protein: CATIASGSNIQYF.

V is TRBV25-1 and J is TRBJ2-1; 7 bases are a match to TRBD1. This CDR3 comprises 16 residues. Losses at the gene ends were 2 bases for V and 2 bases for J; bases not matched to a gene: 6. Germline-derived CDR1 and CDR2 are MGHDK and SYGVNS. In DNA form, the CDR3 reads TGTGCCAGCAGTGAAACCGGGACAGTAGCCTACAATGAGCAGTTCTTC. Its protein is CASSETGTVAYNEQFF.

This rearrangement joins TRBV12-5 to TRBJ2-3, with TRBD1 identical over 7 bases. V lost 0 bases and J lost 5; bases outside the gene matches: 8. The germline V gene encodes CDR1 LGHNT and CDR2 FRNRAP. The CDR3 is made up of 16 amino acids. CDR3 sequence reads: CASGLVLRGQVDTQYF. The DNA for the CDR3 is TGTGCTAGTGGTTTGGTACTGAGGGGGCAGGTAGATACGCAGTATTTT.

V gene TRBV28 combines with J gene TRBJ2-2, with D unresolved. Per germline, CDR1 MDHEN and CDR2 SYDVKM. The V and J ends lost 5 bases and 2 bases respectively, with 6 bases between them. This CDR3 comprises 13 residues. In DNA form, the CDR3 reads TGTGCCAGCAGTGCTAGAAACACCGGGGAGCTGTTTTTT. Translated: CASSARNTGELFF.

This clone is a singleton in its sample. The CDR3 protein is CASSLGPGATKNIQYF. As DNA, the CDR3 is TGCGCCAGCAGCCTAGGGCCGGGGGCGACCAAAAACATTCAGTACTTC. V gene TRBV5-1 combines with J gene TRBJ2-4, with D possibly being TRBD1 or TRBD2 (6 bases each). The CDR3 consists of 16 residues. Trimming left V 4 bases short and J 2 bases short, with 16 bases between. From germline, CDR1 is SGHRS and CDR2 YFSETQ.

The gene calls are TRBV7-2 and TRBJ2-4; TRBD1 matches 10 bases. This CDR3 has 18 residues. V lost 5 bases to trimming and J lost 1 base; unmatched junction nucleotides: 11. The germline gives CDR1 SGHTA, CDR2 FQGNSA. CDR3 protein: CASSPPRDRGGAKNIQYF. The DNA of the CDR3 is TGTGCCAGCAGCCCCCCTAGGGACAGGGGCGGGGCCAAAAACATTCAGTACTTC.